A selection of T cell receptor beta chains follows, all from one sample in a study of cytomegalovirus exposure and HLA in healthy donors. Generated by immunoSEQ multiplex PCR, the TCRdb table keeps only in-frame clones and is missing some. The data hold around 150,000 clones, with 70% to 80% observed a single time. Specimen: PBMCs. Receptor source: a human donor in good health. Both conserved end residues are trimmed from each CDR3. Each record gives: J gene, V gene, D gene, CDR3 protein. D genes are given only for firm matches.

j_call: TRBJ2-3; v_call: TRBV11-2; d_call: TRBD2; cdr3_aa: ASSLKMGLAGTSTDTQY
j_call: TRBJ2-7; v_call: TRBV14; d_call: .; cdr3_aa: ASSLTGSSYEQY
j_call: TRBJ2-1; v_call: TRBV9; d_call: .; cdr3_aa: ASSVNSGQNNEQF
j_call: TRBJ1-1; v_call: TRBV28; d_call: TRBD1; cdr3_aa: ASSSGTGNTEAF
j_call: TRBJ2-7; v_call: TRBV27; d_call: TRBD1; cdr3_aa: ASSLGTGGSGYEQY
j_call: TRBJ2-3; v_call: TRBV7-9; d_call: TRBD2; cdr3_aa: ASSPYGLAVSTDTQY
j_call: TRBJ2-6; v_call: TRBV5-1; d_call: .; cdr3_aa: ASSLVTVAGANVLT
j_call: TRBJ1-1; v_call: TRBV5-1; d_call: .; cdr3_aa: ASSQTGLNTEAF
j_call: TRBJ1-2; v_call: TRBV9; d_call: .; cdr3_aa: ASSVEGVGREDGYT
j_call: TRBJ2-7; v_call: TRBV9; d_call: TRBD2; cdr3_aa: ASSVEAGGAYEQY
j_call: TRBJ2-1; v_call: TRBV6-1; d_call: TRBD2; cdr3_aa: ASSTSGISYNEQF
j_call: TRBJ1-1; v_call: TRBV4-1; d_call: .; cdr3_aa: ASSQWAGISEAF
j_call: TRBJ1-4; v_call: TRBV23-1; d_call: TRBD1; cdr3_aa: ASSQPRDRGLQLF
j_call: TRBJ2-1; v_call: TRBV7-9; d_call: .; cdr3_aa: ASSSTGNNEQF
j_call: TRBJ1-3; v_call: TRBV2; d_call: TRBD1; cdr3_aa: ASRGQGNTIY
j_call: TRBJ1-1; v_call: TRBV11-3; d_call: .; cdr3_aa: ASSITVNTEAF
j_call: TRBJ1-2; v_call: TRBV7-2; d_call: TRBD1; cdr3_aa: ASSFPEDRNYGYT
j_call: TRBJ2-3; v_call: TRBV7-2; d_call: TRBD1; cdr3_aa: ASRERTGPDTQY
j_call: TRBJ2-7; v_call: TRBV7-2; d_call: TRBD1; cdr3_aa: ASSVQGAAYEQY
j_call: TRBJ2-1; v_call: TRBV5-1; d_call: TRBD2; cdr3_aa: ASRLTSGGASEQF
j_call: TRBJ1-6; v_call: TRBV27; d_call: .; cdr3_aa: ASQYLSYNSPLH
j_call: TRBJ2-1; v_call: TRBV5-4; d_call: TRBD2; cdr3_aa: ASSSTSGNIREQF
j_call: TRBJ2-3; v_call: TRBV25-1; d_call: .; cdr3_aa: ASSEVRDSLRTDTQY
j_call: TRBJ2-7; v_call: TRBV7-2; d_call: TRBD1; cdr3_aa: ASSPRTGSYEQY
j_call: TRBJ1-2; v_call: TRBV7-9; d_call: TRBD1; cdr3_aa: ASSLRDRNNYGYT